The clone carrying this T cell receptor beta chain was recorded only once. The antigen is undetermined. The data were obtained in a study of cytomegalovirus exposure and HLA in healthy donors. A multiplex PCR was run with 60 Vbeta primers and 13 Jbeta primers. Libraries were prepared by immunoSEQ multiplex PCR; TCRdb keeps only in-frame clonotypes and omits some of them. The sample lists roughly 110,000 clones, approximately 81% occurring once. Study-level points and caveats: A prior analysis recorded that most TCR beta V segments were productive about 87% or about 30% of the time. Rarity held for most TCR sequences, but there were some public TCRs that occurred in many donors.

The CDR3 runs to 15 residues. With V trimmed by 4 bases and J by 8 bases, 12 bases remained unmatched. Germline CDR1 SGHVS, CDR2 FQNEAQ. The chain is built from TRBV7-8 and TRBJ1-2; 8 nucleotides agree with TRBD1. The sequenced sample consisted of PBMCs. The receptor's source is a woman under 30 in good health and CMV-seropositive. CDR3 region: CASSSGTGPTRGYTF. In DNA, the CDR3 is TGTGCCAGCAGCTCCGGGACAGGTCCTACCCGGGGCTACACCTTC. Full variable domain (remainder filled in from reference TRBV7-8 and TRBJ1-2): GAGVSQSPRYKVAKRGQDVALRCDPISGHVSLFWYQQALGQGPEFLTYFQNEAQLDKSGLPSDRFFAERPEGSVSTLKIQRTQQEDSAVYLCASSSGTGPTRGYTFGSGTRLTVV.